Included here is one T cell receptor (beta chain) sequence, with context. Its specificity is unknown. Reanalyzing the 5' RACE reads, TCRdb keeps one entry per CDR3 protein, without DNA. The sample's table shows roughly 330,000 distinct CDR3 sequences. This CDR3 is 17 amino acids long. CDR1 KGHSH and CDR2 LQKENI come from the germline V gene. The record originates from a study of monozygotic twins with inflammatory bowel disease. General study findings and limits: A lone strong IBD-associated signal or clonotype found no support.

The receptor was derived from a human donor with ulcerative colitis or Crohn's disease, or a healthy co-twin of an affected twin (not recorded which). The material sequenced was blood. V and J are TRBV18 and TRBJ1-2; TCRdb's D call of TRBD1 is untestable without DNA. CDR3 sequence reads: CASSPVGATREIDGYTF.